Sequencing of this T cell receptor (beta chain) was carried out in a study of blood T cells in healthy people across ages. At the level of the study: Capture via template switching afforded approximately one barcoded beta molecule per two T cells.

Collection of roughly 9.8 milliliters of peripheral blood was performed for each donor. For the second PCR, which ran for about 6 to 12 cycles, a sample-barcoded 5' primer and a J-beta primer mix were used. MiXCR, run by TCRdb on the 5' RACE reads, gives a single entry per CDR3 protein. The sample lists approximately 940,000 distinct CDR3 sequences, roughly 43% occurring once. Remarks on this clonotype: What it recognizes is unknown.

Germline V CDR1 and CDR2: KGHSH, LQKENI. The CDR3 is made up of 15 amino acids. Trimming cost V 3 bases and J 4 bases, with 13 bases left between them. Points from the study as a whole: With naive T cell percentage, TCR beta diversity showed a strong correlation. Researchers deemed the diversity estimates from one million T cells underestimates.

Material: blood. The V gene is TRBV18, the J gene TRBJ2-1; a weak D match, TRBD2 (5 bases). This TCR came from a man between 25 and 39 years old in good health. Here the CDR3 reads CASSPSSTVYNEQFF. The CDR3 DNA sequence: TGTGCCAGCTCACCCTCTAGCACAGTGTACAATGAGCAGTTCTTC.